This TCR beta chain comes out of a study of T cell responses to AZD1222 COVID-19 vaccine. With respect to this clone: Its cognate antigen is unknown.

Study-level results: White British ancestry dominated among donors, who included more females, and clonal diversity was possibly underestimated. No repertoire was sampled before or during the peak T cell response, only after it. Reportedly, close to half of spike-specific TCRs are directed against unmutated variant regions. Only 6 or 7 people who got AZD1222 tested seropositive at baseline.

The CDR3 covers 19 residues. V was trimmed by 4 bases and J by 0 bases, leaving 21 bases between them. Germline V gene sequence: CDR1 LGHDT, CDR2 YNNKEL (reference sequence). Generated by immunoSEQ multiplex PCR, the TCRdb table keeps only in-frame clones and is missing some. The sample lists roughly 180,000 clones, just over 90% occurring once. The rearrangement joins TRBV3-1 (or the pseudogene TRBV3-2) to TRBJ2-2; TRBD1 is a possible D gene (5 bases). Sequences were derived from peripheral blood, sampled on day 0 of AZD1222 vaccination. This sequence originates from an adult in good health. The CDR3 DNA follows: TGTGCCAGCAGCCCGACCCAGACGACAGAAAAGTCGAACACCGGGGAGCTGTTTTTT. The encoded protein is CASSPTQTTEKSNTGELFF.